This T cell receptor beta chain was recovered during a study of CD8+ T cells in alopecia areata. Study at large: Among treated patients, oral tofacitinib was administered at 5 to 10 mg twice daily. Dosing spanned 6 to 18 months on tofacitinib, then 6 months off drug. Study-wide results and caveats: An increase in clonality over normal scalp was evident in lesional scalp, especially alopecia totalis/universalis.

The V end was cut by 2 bases, the J end by 2 bases, with 13 bases between. Germline CDR1 MNHEY, CDR2 SVGAGI. The CDR3 consists of 15 residues. Extracted RNA was reverse transcribed into cDNA, the sequencing template. Here immunoSEQ multiplex PCR was the method, and the copy in TCRdb shows in-frame clones only, minus some. In the table there are 130,000 or so clones, approximately 49% of which are singletons. Regarding this clone: The target antigen is unknown.

Source: CD8+ T cells sorted from blood, taken at week 0. The sequence derives from a human donor with alopecia areata. The chain couples TRBV6-5 to TRBJ2-7; D unclear. CDR3 sequence: CASSYGVDGAYEQYF. The CDR3 nucleotides read TGTGCCAGCAGTTACGGGGTGGATGGAGCCTACGAGCAGTACTTC.